What follows is one T cell receptor beta chain and its context. This sample is drawn from a study of blood T cell repertoires in COVID-19. Study in general: The United States, Italy and Spain were the sources of the acute and convalescent COVID-19 samples.

Generated by immunoSEQ multiplex PCR, the TCRdb table keeps only in-frame clones and is missing some. This repertoire shows 100,000 to 150,000 clones, 69% found once; its top ten account for approximately 2.3%. Germline V gene lookup returns CDR1 MNHEY and CDR2 SVGAGI. The germline V and J ends were trimmed by 5 bases and 1 base, with 14 bases remaining between them. The CDR3 consists of 15 residues. V and J are TRBV6-5 and TRBJ1-1; D uncertain. This receptor was obtained from a woman in her 70s with acute or convalescent COVID-19. The specimen sequenced was peripheral blood. The CDR3 protein is CASSRPLRGNTEAFF. CDR3 bases: TGTGCCAGCAGTCGGCCCCTCCGGGGGAACACTGAAGCTTTCTTT.